One and the same sample provided the 5 T cell receptor beta chains below, sequenced in a study of blood T cell repertoires in COVID-19. Sequencing used immunoSEQ multiplex PCR; TCRdb keeps in-frame clones, though not all of them. The table records approximately 140,000 clones, around four fifths of them present only once. Sequencing used peripheral blood. Every receptor here comes from a man aged 65-85 years with acute or convalescent COVID-19.

This chain uses TRBV2 with TRBJ2-7; 10 nucleotides agree with TRBD1. Germline V gene sequence: CDR1 SNHLY, CDR2 FYNNEI. V lost 3 bases, J lost 7 bases, and 3 bases stayed unmatched. This CDR3 is 13 amino acids long. Here the CDR3 reads CASSDWTGGEQYF. The DNA of the CDR3 is TGTGCCAGCAGTGATTGGACAGGGGGGGAGCAGTACTTC.

This chain links TRBV28 with TRBJ1-1; TRBD1 matches at 10 bases. V lost 5 bases to trimming and J lost 7 bases; unmatched junction nucleotides: 10. This CDR3 is built from 15 residues. Germline lookup yields CDR1 MDHEN and CDR2 SYDVKM. The CDR3 nucleotides read TGTGCCAGCAGTCCCCACGGGACAGGGGAGCTTGAAGCTTTCTTT. Translation: CASSPHGTGELEAFF.

The J gene is TRBJ1-5, the V gene TRBV6-5, with D hard to call. Trimming took 5 bases from V and 4 from J, leaving 15 bases between them. Germline V gives CDR1 MNHEY, CDR2 SVGAGI. This CDR3 has 15 amino acids. Written as DNA, the CDR3 is TGTGCCAGCAGTCCCTTAGTAAACGTGAATCAGCCCCAGCATTTT. As protein: CASSPLVNVNQPQHF.

The chain links TRBV11-3 to TRBJ2-2; D possibly corresponds to TRBD2 (6 bases). The germline gives CDR1 SGHNT, CDR2 YENEEA. This CDR3 region has 16 residues. V was shortened by 2 bases and J by 2 bases, with 12 bases between the two germline ends. The CDR3 reads CASSLSIGGNTGELFF. The CDR3 DNA reads as TGTGCCAGCAGCTTAAGTATCGGGGGAAACACCGGGGAGCTGTTTTTT.

The chain joins TRBV2 to TRBJ1-5; D gene uncertain. V shed 6 bases and J shed 2 bases, with 11 bases lying between them. CDR1 is SNHLY, CDR2 FYNNEI, per germline. The CDR3 totals 14 residues. Written as DNA, the CDR3 is TGTGCCAGCAGCGCGGACGGGGGCAATCAGCCCCAGCATTTT. It encodes CASSADGGNQPQHF.